Below are 4 T cell receptor beta chains sequenced from a single sample in a study of cytomegalovirus exposure and HLA in healthy donors (dated by TCRdb to about 2017). Receptors were amplified or captured by the immunoSEQ multiplex PCR assay. The multiplex PCR relied on a mix of 60 forward primers for TCR Vbeta segments and 13 reverse primers for TCR Jbeta segments. The source is immuneACCESS, and TCRdb retained only in-frame sequences with V and J called. Part of the clones is not carried over; for the studies checked, unresolved V genes explain less than half of this, and the remainder is unexplained. This sample lists more than 95,000 clones; about 83% were detected once. The ten largest make up approximately 3.6% of the sample. The sequenced material came from PBMCs. The receptors derive from a woman aged 40 to 50 in good health and CMV-seropositive.

A few counts support this clone. The chain combines TRBV6-5 with TRBJ2-5; 8 bases map to TRBD1. The length of the CDR3 is 13 residues. Germline V CDR1 and CDR2: MNHEY, SVGAGI. V was pared by 5 bases and J by 3 bases, with 2 bases of the junction left unmatched. The CDR3 reads CASSATGEETQYF. In nucleotides, the CDR3 is TGTGCCAGCAGTGCGACAGGGGAAGAGACCCAGTACTTC.

This clone was picked up a small number of times. The chain recombines TRBV7-6 with TRBJ1-4; D is unresolved. Germline CDR1 SGHVS, CDR2 FNYEAQ. This CDR3 is 18 amino acids long. The V gene lost 1 base and the J gene lost 0 bases, with 15 bases spanning the gap. CDR3 sequence reads: CASSLGPTPQATNEKLFF. Here the CDR3 DNA reads TGTGCCAGCAGCTTAGGCCCTACCCCTCAGGCAACTAATGAAAAACTGTTTTTT.

V usage is TRBV30 and J usage is TRBJ1-2; tentatively, D is TRBD1 (6 bases). Looked up from germline, CDR1 is GTSNPN and CDR2 is SVGIG (reference sequence). V was trimmed by 3 bases and J by 8 bases, leaving 19 bases between them. The CDR3 runs 14 residues. In DNA form, the CDR3 reads TGTGCCTGGAGCCGCCGGGGGGGCGTAGACGGCTACACCTTC. It specifies CAWSRRGGVDGYTF.

This clone came up a few times. This rearrangement joins TRBV5-1 to TRBJ1-4, with 8 bases fitting TRBD1. The CDR3 covers 15 residues. Per the germline V gene, CDR1 is SGHRS and CDR2 is YFSETQ. J was trimmed by 3 bases and V by 4 bases; bases with no gene match: 5. Here the CDR3 DNA reads TGCGCCAGCAGCGACCCGGGACAGGCTAATGAAAAACTGTTTTTT. Residues: CASSDPGQANEKLFF.